These 3 T cell receptor beta chains came from one sample sequenced in a study of control samples from healthy donors and cancer patients. Clones were read by immunoSEQ multiplex PCR, and TCRdb kept only the in-frame ones, dropping some. Here the sample spans around 80,000 clones, around 91% being singletons. Sequenced: blood. The source is a man aged 50 to 59 in good health.

This rearrangement joins TRBV14 to TRBJ1-4, with D unclear. V gave up 0 bases and J gave up 0 bases, with 11 bases separating them. The CDR3 has 17 amino acids. The V gene's germline CDR1 is SGHDN and CDR2 FVKESK. The CDR3 region has the DNA TGTGCCAGCAGCCAAGATCAAACCCTCCCAACTAATGAAAAACTGTTTTTT. It is translated as CASSQDQTLPTNEKLFF.

The J gene is TRBJ1-6, the V gene TRBV12-3 or TRBV12-4; D is unresolved. The CDR3 sequence is 13 residues long. The germline V and J ends were trimmed by 6 bases and 6 bases, with 9 bases remaining between them. In DNA form, the CDR3 reads TGTGCCAGCAGCCTTCTCCTTAATTCACCCCTCCACTTT. Residues: CASSLLLNSPLHF.

J is TRBJ1-1 and V is TRBV6-1; TRBD1 might be the D (5 bases). The CDR3 extends over 15 amino acids. The V gene's germline CDR1 is MNHNS and CDR2 SASEGT. V dropped 1 base and J dropped 4 bases, with 13 bases sitting between them. The CDR3 DNA is TGTGCCAGCAGTGAAGACGTCTCCGGGGGCACTGAAGCTTTCTTT. The encoded protein is CASSEDVSGGTEAFF.